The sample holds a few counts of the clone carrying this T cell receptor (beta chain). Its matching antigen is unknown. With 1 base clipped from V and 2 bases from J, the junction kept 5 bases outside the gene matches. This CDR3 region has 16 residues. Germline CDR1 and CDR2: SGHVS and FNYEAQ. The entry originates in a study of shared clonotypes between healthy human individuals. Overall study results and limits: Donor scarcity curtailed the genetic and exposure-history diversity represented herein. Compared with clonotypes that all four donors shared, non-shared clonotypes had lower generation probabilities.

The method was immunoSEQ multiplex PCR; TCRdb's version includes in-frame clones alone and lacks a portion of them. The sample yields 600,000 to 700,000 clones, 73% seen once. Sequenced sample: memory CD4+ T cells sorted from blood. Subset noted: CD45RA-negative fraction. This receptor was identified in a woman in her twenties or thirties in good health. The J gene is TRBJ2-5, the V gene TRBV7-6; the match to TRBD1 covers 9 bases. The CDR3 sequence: CASSLGPGTGQETQYF. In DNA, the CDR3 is TGTGCCAGCAGCTTAGGGCCCGGGACAGGGCAAGAGACCCAGTACTTC. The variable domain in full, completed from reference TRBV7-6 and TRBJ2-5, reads GAGVSQSPRYKVTKRGQDVALRCDPISGHVSLYWYRQALGQGPEFLTYFNYEAQQDKSGLPNDRFSAERPEGSISTLTIQRTEQRDSAMYRCASSLGPGTGQETQYFGPGTRLLVL.